Below are 14 T cell receptor beta chains sequenced from a single sample in a study of cytomegalovirus exposure and HLA in healthy donors. Vbeta (60) and Jbeta (13) primers were used in the PCR. Only in-frame clones appear in the TCRdb table, and some are missing; sequencing was by immunoSEQ multiplex PCR. The sample records approximately 77,000 clones, more than 65% being singletons. Material: PBMCs. The receptors were sampled from a male donor in good health and CMV-seropositive.

Only a few counts were recorded for this clone. This chain joins TRBV19 and TRBJ2-7; TRBD1 matches 7 bases. The CDR3 is 13 residues long. Germline trimming cut 5 bases from V and 5 bases from J; bases unmatched to any gene: 6. The germline V gene encodes CDR1 LNHDA and CDR2 SQIVND (reference sequence). DNA for the CDR3: TGTGCCAGTAGTGCCAGGGGGAACAACGAGCAGTACTTC. Encoded protein: CASSARGNNEQYF.

V gene TRBV30 combines with J gene TRBJ1-2; no reliable D call. The germline gives CDR1 GTSNPN, CDR2 SVGIG (reference sequence). The CDR3 runs to 12 residues. V was cut by 6 bases and J by 2 bases, with 10 bases left in between. The CDR3 nucleotides are TGTGCCTGTCGGACGGGGAACTATGGCTACACCTTC. Amino acids: CACRTGNYGYTF.

This clone was seen only a few times. The chain uses TRBV6-5 and TRBJ2-7; 7 nucleotides agree with TRBD1. The CDR3 totals 15 residues. Unmatched junction bases numbered 5, after V lost 2 bases and J lost 1 base. Germline values: CDR1 MNHEY, CDR2 SVGAGI. CDR3 sequence (DNA): TGTGCCAGCAGTTACCACAGGGGAAGATCCTACGAGCAGTACTTC. This codes for CASSYHRGRSYEQYF.

This clone was picked up a small number of times. The sample has other DNA sequences that encode this CDR3 too. V gene TRBV5-1 combines with J gene TRBJ2-3; D uncertain. V was pared by 4 bases and J by 0 bases, with 6 bases between. Looked up from germline, CDR1 is SGHRS and CDR2 is YFSETQ. CDR3 length: 13 residues. CDR3 DNA sequence: TGCGCCAGCAGCCTGTATAGCACAGATACGCAGTATTTT. As protein: CASSLYSTDTQYF.

V and J are TRBV18 and TRBJ2-7, with 11 positions matching TRBD1. The germline V gene encodes CDR1 KGHSH and CDR2 LQKENI. After removal of 1 base from V and 3 bases from J, the junction contained 8 bases not matched to a gene. The CDR3 sequence is 17 residues long. In nucleotides, the CDR3 is TGTGCCAGCTCACCACGGACAGGGGGCACAACGGGCTACGAGCAGTACTTC. Amino acid sequence: CASSPRTGGTTGYEQYF.

The chain joins TRBV6-1 to TRBJ2-5; the D gene is possibly TRBD2 (7 bases). CDR1 and CDR2 (germline): MNHNS, SASEGT. The CDR3 runs to 14 residues. V shed 3 bases and J shed 6 bases, with 14 bases lying between them. The CDR3, as DNA: TGTGCCAGCAGTGAGGGGGGGGCACGAAAGACCCAGTACTTC. As protein: CASSEGGARKTQYF.

The genes are TRBV5-4 and TRBJ1-2; D not certain. CDR1 SGHNT and CDR2 YYREEE come from the germline V gene (reference sequence). This CDR3 is 15 amino acids long. V lost 1 base and J lost 7, with 17 bases in between. In nucleotides, the CDR3 is TGTGCCAGCAGCTTGCTCGCCCGACAAGTCCGTGGCTACACCTTC. This sequence encodes CASSLLARQVRGYTF.

CDR3 sequence: CASSETGGNTGELFF. CDR3 nucleotide sequence: TGTGCCAGCAGTGAAACGGGGGGGAACACCGGGGAGCTGTTTTTT. The V call is TRBV2, the J call TRBJ2-2; 7 positions match TRBD2. Germline loops: CDR1 SNHLY, CDR2 FYNNEI. J gave up 1 base and V 2 bases, and 1 base lay outside the gene matches. This CDR3 has 15 amino acids.

This sequence joins TRBV5-6 and TRBJ1-1, with 9 bases matching TRBD1. V lost 4 bases, J lost 4 bases, and 2 bases stayed unmatched. Per germline, CDR1 SGHDT and CDR2 YYEEEE. The CDR3 covers 13 residues. CDR3 nucleotides: TGTGCCAGCAGCCCGGGACAGGGCACTGAAGCTTTCTTT. Its protein product is CASSPGQGTEAFF. The whole variable domain, remainder taken from reference TRBV5-6 and TRBJ1-1, is DAGVTQSPTHLIKTRGQQVTLRCSPKSGHDTVSWYQQALGQGPQFIFQYYEEEERQRGNFPDRFSGHQFPNYSSELNVNALLLGDSALYLCASSPGQGTEAFFGQGTRLTVV.

In the case of this clone: Sequence at one end of the junction differs from germline and may be a read error. The chain couples TRBV7-2 to TRBJ1-5; tentative D call: TRBD1 (6 bases). CDR1 is SGHTA, CDR2 FQGNSA, per germline. This CDR3 is built from 15 residues. The CDR3: CASNLGGGREEPQHF. CDR3 DNA sequence: TGTGCCAGCAACTTAGGGGGGGGCAGGGAGGAGCCCCAGCATTTT. The full variable domain, rest sourced from reference TRBV7-2 and TRBJ1-5, is GAGVSQSPSNKVTEKGKDVELRCDPISGHTALYWYRQSLGQGLEFLIYFQGNSAPDKSGLPSDRFSAERTGGSVSTLTIQRTQQEDSAVYLCASNLGGGREEPQHFGDGTRLSIL.

The sample holds one count of this clone. V and J are TRBV2 and TRBJ1-6; 7 bases fit TRBD1. The junction had 2 bases not matched to a gene; V was cut back by 6 bases and J by 3 bases. The length of the CDR3 is 14 residues. Germline V gene data show CDR1 as SNHLY and CDR2 as FYNNEI. The CDR3, as DNA: TGTGCCAGCAGCTGGACAGGCTATAATTCACCCCTCCACTTT. Its translation: CASSWTGYNSPLHF.

The chain recombines TRBV7-7 with TRBJ2-3, with TRBD1 matching over 9 bases. Trimming cost V 5 bases and J 3 bases; bases outside gene matches: 9. CDR1 SSHAT and CDR2 FNYEAQ come from the germline V gene (reference sequence). The CDR3 is 16 amino acids. The CDR3 sequence is CASSLRDGQGTDTQYF. The CDR3 nucleotides read TGTGCCAGCAGCCTCAGAGACGGACAGGGGACAGATACGCAGTATTTT.

This clone was counted once. This chain joins TRBV7-3 and TRBJ1-6; 11 nucleotides line up with TRBD1. CDR1 and CDR2 from the germline V gene are SGHTA and FQGTGA. V trimming: 3 bases; J trimming: 10 bases; junction bases outside the gene matches: 5. The CDR3 consists of 15 residues. CDR3 sequence reads: CASSLGQGVGSPLHF. The CDR3 coding sequence is TGTGCCAGCAGCTTGGGACAGGGGGTAGGATCACCCCTCCACTTT.

On this clone: Germline is not matched at one junction end, which may reflect a read error. This sequence joins TRBV7-9 and TRBJ2-1; D ambiguous. Germline assignment: CDR1 SEHNR and CDR2 FQNEAQ (reference sequence). CDR3 length: 10 residues. The CDR3 region has the DNA TGTTCCAGCACCCCAAATGAGCAGTTCTTC. Its translation is CSSTPNEQFF.